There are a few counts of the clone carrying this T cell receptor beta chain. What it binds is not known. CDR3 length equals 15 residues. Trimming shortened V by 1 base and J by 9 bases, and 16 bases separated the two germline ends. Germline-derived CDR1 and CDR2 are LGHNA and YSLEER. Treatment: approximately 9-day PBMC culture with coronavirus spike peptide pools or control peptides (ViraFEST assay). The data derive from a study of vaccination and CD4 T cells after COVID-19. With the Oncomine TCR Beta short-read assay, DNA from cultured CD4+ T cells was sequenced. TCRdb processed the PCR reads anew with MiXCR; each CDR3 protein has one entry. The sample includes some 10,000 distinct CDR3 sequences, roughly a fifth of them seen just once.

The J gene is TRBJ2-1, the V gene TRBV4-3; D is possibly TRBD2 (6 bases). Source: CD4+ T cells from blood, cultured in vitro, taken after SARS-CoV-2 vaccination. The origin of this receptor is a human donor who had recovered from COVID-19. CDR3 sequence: CASSQVGASEFEQFF. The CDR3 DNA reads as TGCGCCAGCAGCCAAGTAGGGGCTAGCGAATTTGAGCAGTTCTTC.